This note documents a single TCR beta chain sequence. This clonotype has more than one count but fewer than ten. There is no known antigen for this receptor. Base quality data are lacking; no much larger clone is found one base away. These data come from a study (dated by TCRdb to 2012 to 2014). V and J are trimmed by 0 bases and 8 bases, and the gene matches miss 10 bases of the junction. The CDR3 spans 16 residues, from the cysteine through the phenylalanine. Only the CDR3 portion is preserved as DNA: 48 bases, with reading frame beginning at the first base. CDR1 and CDR2, per the germline V gene, are SGHDN and FVKESK. Sequencing instrument: Illumina Genome Analyzer IIx. TCRdb reworked the public reads: Q25 trimming with fastp, MiXCR clone assembly, productive beta chains retained. Entries are consolidated by CDR3 protein sequence, retaining the most common genes and DNA. This sample is represented by about 15,000 distinct CDR3 sequences; about 35% of them were singletons. The ten largest make up 15% to 20% of the sample.

The chain was built from TRBV14 and TRBJ2-1, and 7 junction bases match TRBD1. Material: blood. The receptor's source is a human donor. The DNA sequence reads TGTGCCAGCAGCCAAGAACAGGGGACGCGAGTCGATGAGCAGTTCTTC. Translated, this gives CASSQEQGTRVDEQFF. Where the CDR3 stops, the reference TRBV14 and TRBJ2-1 genes take over; the full variable domain is EAGVTQFPSHSVIEKGQTVTLRCDPISGHDNLYWYRRVMGKEIKFLLHFVKESKQDESGMPNNRFLAERTGGTYSTLKVQPAELEDSGVYFCASSQEQGTRVDEQFFGPGTRLTVL.